The T cell receptor beta chain under discussion was sequenced for a study of blood T cell repertoires in COVID-19. Study at large: From the United States, Italy and Spain came samples of acute and convalescent COVID-19. Sources were T cells, B-cell-depleted T cells, or PBMCs; the material itself was cDNA or gDNA.

The CDR3 is 14 residues long. V was clipped by 6 bases and J by 11 bases; unmatched bases: 14. Germline V gene data show CDR1 as MDHEN and CDR2 as SYDVKM. Seattle participants joined during active infection and were tracked over time. Original analysis: The authors estimated nucleated cell counts from reference gene primer amplification. Produced via immunoSEQ multiplex PCR; TCRdb's table is partial and in-frame only. V, J and clone size were drawn from that table, and D and trimming were deduced from the DNA. The sample contains 200,000 to 250,000 clones, roughly 84% of which appear only once. Sequenced input: peripheral blood. This receptor was obtained from a man between 50 and 59 years old with COVID-19, enrolled during active disease. The chain has TRBV28 and TRBJ1-1, with 8 bases that match TRBD1. DNA for the CDR3: TGTGCCAGCAGCCGAACAGGGGGAATTGATAGGGCTTTCTTT. Its translation is CASSRTGGIDRAFF. Supplemented by reference TRBV28 and TRBJ1-1, the full variable domain reads DVKVTQSSRYLVKRTGEKVFLECVQDMDHENMFWYRQDPGLGLRLIYFSYDVKMKEKGDIPEGYSVSREKKERFSLILESASTNQTSMYLCASSRTGGIDRAFFGQGTRLTVV.